This T cell receptor (beta chain) was captured by sequencing in a study of spatial heterogeneity in lung cancer. Regarding time point: sample taken at primary tumor resection. No cells were sorted before sequencing. The whole RNA sequenced was extracted from tumor, nontumor lung or frozen PBMC. TCRdb recomputed calls from the 5' RACE reads with MiXCR, one row per CDR3 protein. The sample has about 92,000 distinct CDR3 sequences, roughly 12% seen once. The J segment lost 5 bases and the V segment lost 5 bases, leaving 8 bases of the junction unmatched. Germline V gene sequence: CDR1 SGHTA, CDR2 FQGNSA. This CDR3 region has 15 residues.

The sequences come from PBMCs, collected at surgery. The chain joins TRBV7-2 to TRBJ1-1; 10 bases line up with TRBD1. The receptor was isolated from a male donor with early-stage non-small cell lung cancer. The CDR3 reads CASSTRQGAKTEAFF. The CDR3 DNA follows: TGTGCCAGCAGCACAAGACAGGGGGCGAAAACTGAAGCTTTCTTT.